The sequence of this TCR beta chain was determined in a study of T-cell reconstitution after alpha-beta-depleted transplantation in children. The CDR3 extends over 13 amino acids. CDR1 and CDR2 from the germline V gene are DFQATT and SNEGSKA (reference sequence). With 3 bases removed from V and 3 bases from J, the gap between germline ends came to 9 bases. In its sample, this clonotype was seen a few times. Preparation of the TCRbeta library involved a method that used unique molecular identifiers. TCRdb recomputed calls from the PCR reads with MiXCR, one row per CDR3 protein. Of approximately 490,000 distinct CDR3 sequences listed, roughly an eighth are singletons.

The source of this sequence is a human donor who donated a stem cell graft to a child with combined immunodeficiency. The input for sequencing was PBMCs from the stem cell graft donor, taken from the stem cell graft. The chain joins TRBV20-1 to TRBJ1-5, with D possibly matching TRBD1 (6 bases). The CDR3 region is CSARGQNNQPQHF. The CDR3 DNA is TGCAGTGCTAGGGGACAAAACAATCAGCCCCAGCATTTT.